The next 5 T cell receptor beta chains were all read from a single sample in a study of blood T cell repertoires in COVID-19 (dated by TCRdb to 2020 to 2021). Library preparation employed the immunoSEQ multiplex PCR assay. Here the immuneACCESS table is served through TCRdb, limited to in-frame sequences with V and J called. Missing clones are a known gap in these copies; in checked studies unresolved V genes cover under half, and the rest lacks a known reason. The sample table lists about 160,000 clones, around 83% of them with a count of one. The leading ten clones occupy around 5% of the sample. Sequences were obtained from peripheral blood. These receptors were collected from a woman aged 50 to 60 with COVID-19, enrolled during active disease.

The chain recombines TRBV10-3 with TRBJ1-2; 11 bases are a match to TRBD1. The CDR3 covers 13 residues. V shed 7 bases and J 6 bases; nucleotides not matched to a gene: 4. Germline loops: CDR1 ENHRY, CDR2 SYGVKD. The CDR3 sequence is CAITWDRGDGYTF. DNA for the CDR3: TGTGCCATCACCTGGGACAGGGGGGATGGCTACACCTTC.

The J gene is TRBJ2-2, the V gene TRBV30; D unclear. Germline V gene lookup returns CDR1 GTSNPN and CDR2 SVGIG (reference sequence). V gave up 0 bases and J gave up 1 base, with 6 bases separating them. This CDR3 has 14 amino acids. This chain's CDR3 is CAWSVLQNTGELFF. For the CDR3, the DNA is TGTGCCTGGAGTGTACTCCAGAACACCGGGGAGCTGTTTTTT.

The chain carries TRBV12-5 and TRBJ1-1, with 7 bases lining up with TRBD1. This CDR3 spans 13 amino acids. CDR1 and CDR2 from the germline V gene are LGHNT and FRNRAP. After removal of 7 bases from V and 7 bases from J, the junction contained 9 bases not matched to a gene. For the CDR3, the DNA is TGTGCTAGTGCCCCCCGACAGGGCGGTGAAGCTTTCTTT. It encodes CASAPRQGGEAFF.

This clone was detected only a few times. V usage is TRBV30 and J usage is TRBJ2-3; 8 nucleotides match TRBD2. Germline CDR1 and CDR2: GTSNPN and SVGIG (reference sequence). The CDR3 is made up of 16 amino acids. Trimming removed 2 bases from V and 1 base from J; junction bases left unmatched: 8. The CDR3 sequence: CAWSPGGRGGTDTQYF. DNA of the CDR3: TGTGCCTGGAGTCCAGGTGGGCGGGGGGGCACAGATACGCAGTATTTT.

V gene TRBV11-3 combines with J gene TRBJ1-2, with D hard to call. Germline V CDR1 and CDR2: SGHNT, YENEEA. This CDR3 is built from 13 residues. Trimming shortened V by 1 base and J by 5 bases, and 8 bases separated the two germline ends. The CDR3 DNA reads TGTGCCAGCAGCTTAGTAGAGGAATATGGCTACACCTTC. This encodes CASSLVEEYGYTF.